The T cell receptor (beta chain) under discussion was sequenced for a study of blood T cells in healthy people across ages. CDR1 is SGHAT, CDR2 FQNNGV, per germline. The CDR3 loop spans 15 amino acids. Sample donors were healthy Caucasian individuals that came from Russia, aged about 6 to 100. The study isolated at least 7 million PBMCs from each sample. Each sample yielded at least 5.5 micrograms of PBMC total RNA. Together with a sample-barcoded 5' primer, a J-beta primer mix was included in a second PCR lasting roughly 6 to 12 cycles. Each sample provided no less than 2.5 million CDR3-containing paired-end reads. TCRdb used MiXCR to reprocess the 5' RACE reads, holding one entry per CDR3 protein. The sample has some 1.7 million distinct CDR3 sequences, 28% seen once; the top ten hold about 7.7%. On this clonotype itself: This is likely an artifact of a read error, given a far larger clone one base away.

What was sequenced was blood. The chain employs TRBV11-2 and TRBJ2-5, with 9 positions matching TRBD2. This receptor was identified in a woman aged 30 to 39 in good health. The CDR3 bases are TGTGTCAGCAGCTTAAGGCTAGCGGGACAAGAGACCCAGTACTTC. Translating it yields CVSSLRLAGQETQYF.